The next 9 T cell receptor beta chains were all read from a single sample in a study of blood T cell repertoires in COVID-19. Only in-frame clones appear in the TCRdb table, and some are missing; sequencing was by immunoSEQ multiplex PCR. The sample includes approximately 150,000 clones, around 83% of them seen just once. Sequenced material: peripheral blood. Receptor source: a woman between 70 and 85 years old who had recovered from COVID-19.

The chain recombines TRBV5-4 with TRBJ2-3, with TRBD2 matching 9 bases. V was pared by 2 bases and J by 3 bases, with 7 bases of the junction left unmatched. Germline V CDR1 and CDR2: SGHNT, YYREEE (reference sequence). The CDR3 length is 16 residues. The CDR3 DNA reads as TGTGCCAGCAGCTTCGTGCTAGCGGGGCCAACAGATACGCAGTATTTT. This translates into CASSFVLAGPTDTQYF.

The V call is TRBV11-2, the J call TRBJ2-7; 7 positions match TRBD1. Germline lookup yields CDR1 SGHAT and CDR2 FQNNGV. CDR3 size: 13 residues. V shed 5 bases, J shed 1 base, and the junction held 2 bases outside the gene matches. CDR3 nucleotides: TGTGCCAGCAGCCCGACAGGGTCCTACGAGCAGTACTTC. Protein product: CASSPTGSYEQYF.

This chain joins TRBV4-3 and TRBJ2-3; 12 bases align to TRBD2. Unmatched junction bases numbered 2, after V lost 3 bases and J lost 4 bases. Germline V gives CDR1 LGHNA, CDR2 YSLEER. CDR3 length equals 15 residues. The CDR3 loop reads CASSHLAGGADTQYF. The CDR3 coding sequence is TGCGCCAGCAGCCACCTAGCGGGAGGGGCAGATACGCAGTATTTT.

The genes are TRBV14 and TRBJ2-7; D is possibly TRBD2 (5 bases). The CDR3 sequence is 13 residues long. The V end lost 4 bases, the J end lost 6 bases, and 13 bases lay between the germline ends. Germline V gives CDR1 SGHDN, CDR2 FVKESK. The CDR3, as DNA: TGTGCCAGCAGCCTTCAGCGGAGTACCGAGCAGTACTTC. Residues: CASSLQRSTEQYF. Filled out from reference TRBV14 and TRBJ2-7, the complete variable domain reads EAGVTQFPSHSVIEKGQTVTLRCDPISGHDNLYWYRRVMGKEIKFLLHFVKESKQDESGMPNNRFLAERTGGTYSTLKVQPAELEDSGVYFCASSLQRSTEQYFGPGTRLTVT.

The rearrangement joins TRBV5-1 to TRBJ1-4; perhaps TRBD1 as D (5 bases). Germline assignment: CDR1 SGHRS and CDR2 YFSETQ. V shed 4 bases and J shed 0 bases, with 10 bases lying between them. This CDR3 is 15 amino acids long. The chain's CDR3 is CASSRGTATNEKLFF. CDR3 DNA sequence: TGCGCCAGCAGCAGGGGAACAGCAACTAATGAAAAACTGTTTTTT. The full variable domain, rest sourced from reference TRBV5-1 and TRBJ1-4, is KAGVTQTPRYLIKTRGQQVTLSCSPISGHRSVSWYQQTPGQGLQFLFEYFSETQRNKGNFPGRFSGRQFSNSRSEMNVSTLELGDSALYLCASSRGTATNEKLFFGSGTQLSVL.

The V gene is TRBV7-2, the J gene TRBJ2-7; 11 positions agree with TRBD2. Trimming took 5 bases from V and 6 from J; bases not matched to a gene: 9. CDR1 and CDR2 from the germline V gene are SGHTA and FQGNSA. The CDR3 spans 15 residues. Written as DNA, the CDR3 is TGTGCCAGCAGCCGCTCACTAGCGGGAGCGGTCGAGCAGTACTTC. Encoded protein: CASSRSLAGAVEQYF.

This clone was found a few times. This chain links TRBV4-3 with TRBJ1-3; D is unclear. This CDR3 is built from 16 residues. The V gene's germline CDR1 is LGHNA and CDR2 YSLEER. V dropped 4 bases and J dropped 3 bases, with 16 bases sitting between them. CDR3 DNA: TGCGCCAGCAGCCTCGGCGGGGAAGCGGGTGGAAACACCATATATTTT. Its translation: CASSLGGEAGGNTIYF.

The gene calls are TRBV7-2 and TRBJ2-2, with 7 positions matching TRBD1. The CDR3 spans 14 residues. CDR1 and CDR2 (germline): SGHTA, FQGNSA. V was clipped by 5 bases and J by 7 bases; unmatched bases: 7. The CDR3 DNA reads as TGTGCCAGCAGCAGACAGGGACGGGGCGGGGAGCTGTTTTTT. Protein sequence: CASSRQGRGGELFF.

The rearrangement joins TRBV6-2 or TRBV6-3 to TRBJ2-1; 13 bases are a match to TRBD2. This CDR3 has 15 residues. The germline CDR1 and CDR2 sequences are MNHEY and SVGEGT. The ends lost 6 bases at V and 6 bases at J; junction bases unmatched: 5. The CDR3 here is CASSRRTSGSNEQFF. In DNA, the CDR3 is TGTGCCAGCAGCCGACGGACTAGCGGGAGCAATGAGCAGTTCTTC.